These 9 T cell receptor beta chains were all obtained from the same sample, sequenced in a study of blood T cell repertoires in COVID-19. TCRdb's copy holds only in-frame clones and misses some; the assay was immunoSEQ multiplex PCR. The profile shows about 56,000 clones, nearly 90% of them singletons. Source material: peripheral blood. The receptor source for this set is a man in his forties or fifties with active COVID-19.

The V call is TRBV11-2, the J call TRBJ2-7; D may be TRBD2 (5 bases). Germline loops: CDR1 SGHAT, CDR2 FQNNGV. The CDR3 loop spans 15 amino acids. V was pared by 5 bases and J by 1 base, with 15 bases between. CDR3 region: CASSLNSGGSYEQYF. The DNA of the CDR3 is TGTGCCAGCAGCCTCAACTCTGGAGGTTCCTACGAGCAGTACTTC.

The gene calls are TRBV6-5 and TRBJ1-5; D is uncertain. Germline V lookup: CDR1 MNHEY, CDR2 SVGAGI. V shed 3 bases and J shed 4 bases, with 10 bases lying between them. The CDR3 consists of 14 residues. The CDR3 DNA is TGTGCCAGCAGTTATAGCCCCTTGAATCAGCCCCAGCATTTT. It codes for CASSYSPLNQPQHF.

This rearrangement joins TRBV3-1 (or the pseudogene TRBV3-2) to TRBJ2-2; possibly TRBD2 for D (6 bases). This CDR3 is built from 17 residues. Germline CDR1 is LGHDT and CDR2 is YNNKEL (reference sequence). Trimming removed 0 bases from V and 1 base from J, with 12 bases in between. The CDR3 here is CASSQERKAGNTGELFF. CDR3 DNA sequence: TGTGCCAGCAGCCAAGAACGCAAAGCGGGGAACACCGGGGAGCTGTTTTTT.

This sequence joins TRBV7-9 and TRBJ1-2; D is perhaps TRBD1 (6 bases). The CDR3 sequence is 16 residues long. Looked up from germline, CDR1 is SEHNR and CDR2 is FQNEAQ (reference sequence). Trimming took off 2 bases at V and 3 bases at J, with 16 bases between the two ends. CDR3 residues: CASSLTRTGRDYGYTF. CDR3 coding DNA: TGTGCCAGCAGCTTAACAAGAACAGGGAGGGACTATGGCTACACCTTC.

V usage is TRBV18 and J usage is TRBJ1-2, with no clear D. This CDR3 is 15 amino acids long. The V gene lost 6 bases and the J gene lost 4 bases, with 18 bases spanning the gap. Per the germline V gene, CDR1 is KGHSH and CDR2 is LQKENI. The CDR3 loop is CASSSISTGSYGYTF. The CDR3 bases are TGTGCCAGCTCCTCCATTTCCACCGGGTCCTATGGCTACACCTTC. Drawing the rest from reference TRBV18 and TRBJ1-2, the complete variable domain is NAGVMQNPRHLVRRRGQEARLRCSPMKGHSHVYWYRQLPEEGLKFMVYLQKENIIDESGMPKERFSAEFPKEGPSILRIQQVVRGDSAAYFCASSSISTGSYGYTFGSGTRLTVV.

The CDR3 protein is CASSQDPKSRFF. The CDR3, as DNA: TGCGCCAGCAGCCAAGATCCCAAAAGTCGGTTCTTT. The chain employs TRBV4-1 and TRBJ1-1; no reliable D call. The V end lost 0 bases, the J end lost 14 bases, and 13 bases lay between the germline ends. The CDR3 spans 12 residues. The germline CDR1 and CDR2 sequences are MGHRA and YSYEKL.

The gene calls are TRBV3-1 (or the pseudogene TRBV3-2) and TRBJ1-1; D gene ambiguous. V was clipped by 3 bases and J by 4 bases, with 9 bases between them. Looked up from germline, CDR1 is LGHDT and CDR2 is YNNKEL (reference sequence). The CDR3 contains 13 residues. Here the CDR3 reads CASSHNTGTEAFF. The CDR3 region has the DNA TGTGCCAGCAGCCATAACACGGGCACTGAAGCTTTCTTT.

Concerning this clone itself: The junction departs from the called germline gene at one end, perhaps through a read error. The chain is built from TRBV7-9 and TRBJ2-5; D may be TRBD2 (6 bases). This CDR3 has 14 residues. Germline assignment: CDR1 SEHNR and CDR2 FQNEAQ (reference sequence). CDR3 sequence reads: CASSVAVAGETQYF. The CDR3 DNA sequence: TGTGCCAGCAGCGTAGCGGTGGCCGGGGAGACCCAGTACTTC.

The rearrangement links TRBV6-5 to TRBJ2-7, with TRBD2 as a possible D gene (6 bases). Trimming stripped 0 bases from V and 3 bases from J, with 12 bases between. CDR1 is MNHEY and CDR2 is SVGAGI in the germline V gene. The CDR3 contains 15 residues. The CDR3 region has the DNA TGTGCCAGCAGTTACTCCCCGGGAGACCGCTACGAGCAGTACTTC. Translating gives CASSYSPGDRYEQYF.